The next 8 T cell receptor beta chains were all read from a single sample in a study of blood T cells in healthy people across ages. Then a second PCR, running roughly 7 to 11 cycles, was carried out with a sample-barcoded 5' primer and a J-beta primer mix. TCRdb re-called the 5' RACE reads with MiXCR, one entry per CDR3 protein. The sample shows around 1,000,000 distinct CDR3 sequences, 35% to 40% of them seen only once. The sequencing input was blood. Receptor source: a man between 18 and 29 years old in good health.

The chain recombines TRBV27 with TRBJ1-1, with 8 bases aligning to TRBD1. V shed 10 bases and J 4 bases; nucleotides not matched to a gene: 5. From germline, CDR1 is MNHEY and CDR2 SMNVEV (reference sequence). The CDR3 runs 12 residues. This CDR3 reads CATGQGSTEAFF. CDR3 coding DNA: TGTGCCACCGGACAGGGAAGCACTGAAGCTTTCTTT.

This clonotype was observed a few times. The V and J genes are TRBV2 and TRBJ2-7, with TRBD1 identical over 11 bases. Trimming took 10 bases from V and 7 from J; bases not matched to a gene: 12. The CDR3 runs to 14 residues. Germline-derived CDR1 and CDR2 are SNHLY and FYNNEI. The CDR3 loop is CATGRDRGSDEQYF. The CDR3 DNA reads as TGTGCCACCGGTCGGGACAGGGGGTCCGATGAGCAGTACTTC.

This sequence joins TRBV5-1 and TRBJ1-4, with D unresolved. Germline CDR1 reads SGHRS; CDR2 reads YFSETQ. Trimming shortened V by 4 bases and J by 7 bases, and 17 bases separated the two germline ends. The CDR3 consists of 15 residues. Here the CDR3 DNA reads TGCGCCAGCAGCGTGCACGAAGAAATAACTGAAAAACTGTTTTTT. This gives the protein CASSVHEEITEKLFF.

DNA of the CDR3: TGTGCCAGCAGCCCCGGAGACTGGGCGGGAGGCACAGATACGCAGTATTTT. This encodes CASSPGDWAGGTDTQYF. The genes are TRBV5-6 and TRBJ2-3, with 7 bases identical to TRBD2. The germline gives CDR1 SGHDT, CDR2 YYEEEE. The junction had 12 bases not matched to a gene; V was cut back by 4 bases and J by 1 base. The CDR3 is made up of 17 amino acids.

J is TRBJ1-2 and V is TRBV10-3; 11 bases map to TRBD1. Germline loops: CDR1 ENHRY, CDR2 SYGVKD. Trimming took 8 bases from V and 4 from J; bases not matched to a gene: 6. The CDR3 is 14 amino acids. The CDR3 is CAILPGQGVYGYTF. The DNA of the CDR3 is TGTGCCATCCTCCCGGGACAGGGGGTCTATGGCTACACCTTC.

On this clonotype: With a much larger clone just one base away, this may be a read error. The chain couples TRBV20-1 to TRBJ2-5; 9 positions agree with TRBD1. The J call may be faulty, since TRBJ2-7 better matches the DNA end. The CDR3 contains 14 residues. In germline, CDR1 is DFQATT, CDR2 SNEGSKA (reference sequence). This CDR3 reads CSAAPGTGPCEQYF. CDR3 bases: TGCAGTGCTGCGCCCGGGACAGGGCCCTGCGAGCAGTACTTC.

In its sample, this clonotype was seen a few times. The chain combines TRBV4-2 with TRBJ1-5; D is undetermined. V was pared by 0 bases and J by 0 bases, with 12 bases between. In germline, CDR1 is LGHNA, CDR2 YNFKEQ. There are 17 residues in the CDR3. In nucleotides, the CDR3 is TGTGCCAGCAGCCAAGATCTTACAGAATATAGCAATCAGCCCCAGCATTTT. It encodes CASSQDLTEYSNQPQHF.

The CDR3 region has the DNA TGTGCCAGCAGCCAAGATCTCCGACAGGGGAATTCACCCCTCCACTTT. Translation gives CASSQDLRQGNSPLHF. The J gene is TRBJ1-6, the V gene TRBV14, with 8 nucleotides matching TRBD1. V gave up 0 bases and J gave up 7 bases; unmatched junction bases: 5. Per germline, CDR1 SGHDN and CDR2 FVKESK. CDR3 length: 16 residues.